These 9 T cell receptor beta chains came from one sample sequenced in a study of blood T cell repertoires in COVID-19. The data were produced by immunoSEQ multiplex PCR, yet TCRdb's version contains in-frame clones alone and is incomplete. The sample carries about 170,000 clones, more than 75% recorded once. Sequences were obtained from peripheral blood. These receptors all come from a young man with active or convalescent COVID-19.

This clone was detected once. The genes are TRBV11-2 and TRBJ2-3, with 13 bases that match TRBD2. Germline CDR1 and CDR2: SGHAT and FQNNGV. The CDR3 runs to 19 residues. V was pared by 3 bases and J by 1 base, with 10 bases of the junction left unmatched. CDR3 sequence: CASSLSYTSGRAGTDTQYF. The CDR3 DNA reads TGTGCCAGCAGCTTGTCGTATACTAGCGGGAGGGCCGGCACAGATACGCAGTATTTT.

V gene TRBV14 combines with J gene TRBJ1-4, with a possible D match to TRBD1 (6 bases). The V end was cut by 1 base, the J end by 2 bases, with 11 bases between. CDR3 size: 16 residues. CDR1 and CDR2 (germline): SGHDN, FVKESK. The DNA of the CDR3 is TGTGCCAGCAGCCAAGCGGGACACCCCACTAATGAAAAACTGTTTTTT. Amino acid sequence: CASSQAGHPTNEKLFF. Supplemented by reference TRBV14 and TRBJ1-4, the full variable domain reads EAGVTQFPSHSVIEKGQTVTLRCDPISGHDNLYWYRRVMGKEIKFLLHFVKESKQDESGMPNNRFLAERTGGTYSTLKVQPAELEDSGVYFCASSQAGHPTNEKLFFGSGTQLSVL.

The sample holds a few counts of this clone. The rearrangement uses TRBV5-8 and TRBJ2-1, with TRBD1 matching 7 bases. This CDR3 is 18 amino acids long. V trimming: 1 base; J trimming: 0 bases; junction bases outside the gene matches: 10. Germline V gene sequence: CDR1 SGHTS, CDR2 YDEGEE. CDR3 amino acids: CASSLRLPGQSSYNEQFF. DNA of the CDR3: TGTGCCAGCAGCTTGAGACTTCCGGGACAGAGCTCCTACAATGAGCAGTTCTTC.

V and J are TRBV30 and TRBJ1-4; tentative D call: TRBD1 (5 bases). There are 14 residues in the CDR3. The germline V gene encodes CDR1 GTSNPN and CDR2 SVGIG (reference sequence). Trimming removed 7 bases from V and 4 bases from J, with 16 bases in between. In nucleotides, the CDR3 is TGTGCCTCGGAGCAGGGATTAATTAATGAAAAACTGTTTTTT. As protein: CASEQGLINEKLFF.

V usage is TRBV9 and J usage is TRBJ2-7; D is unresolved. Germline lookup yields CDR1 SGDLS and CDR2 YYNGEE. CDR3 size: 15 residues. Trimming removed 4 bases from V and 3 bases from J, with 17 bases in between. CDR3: CASSPTGSGVYEQYF. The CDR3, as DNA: TGTGCCAGCAGCCCTACGGGTTCCGGTGTCTACGAGCAGTACTTC. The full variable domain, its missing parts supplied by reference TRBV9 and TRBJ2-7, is DSGVTQTPKHLITATGQRVTLRCSPRSGDLSVYWYQQSLDQGLQFLIQYYNGEERAKGNILERFSAQQFPDLHSELNLSSLELGDSALYFCASSPTGSGVYEQYFGPGTRLTVT.

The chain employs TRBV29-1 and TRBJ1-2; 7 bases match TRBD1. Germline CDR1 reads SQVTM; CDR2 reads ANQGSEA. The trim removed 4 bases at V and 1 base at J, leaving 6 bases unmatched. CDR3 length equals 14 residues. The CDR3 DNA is TGCAGCGTTGTAGGGGACAGAATTAACTATGGCTACACCTTC. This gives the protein CSVVGDRINYGYTF.

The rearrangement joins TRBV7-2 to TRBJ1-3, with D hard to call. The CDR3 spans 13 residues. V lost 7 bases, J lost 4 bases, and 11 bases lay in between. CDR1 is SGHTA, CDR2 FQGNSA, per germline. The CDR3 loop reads CASTQSQGNTIYF. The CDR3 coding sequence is TGTGCCAGCACCCAGTCACAGGGAAACACCATATATTTT.

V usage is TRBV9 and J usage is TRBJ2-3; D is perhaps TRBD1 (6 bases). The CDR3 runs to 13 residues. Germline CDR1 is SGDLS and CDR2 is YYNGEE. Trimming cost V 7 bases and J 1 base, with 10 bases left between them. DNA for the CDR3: TGTGCCAGCGCGGCAGGGGGCACAGATACGCAGTATTTT. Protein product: CASAAGGTDTQYF.

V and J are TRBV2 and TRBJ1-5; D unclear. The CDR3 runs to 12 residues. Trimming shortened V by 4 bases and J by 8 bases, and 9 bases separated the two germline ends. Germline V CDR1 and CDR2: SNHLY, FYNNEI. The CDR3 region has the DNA TGTGCCAGCAGTGTGCGGTCGGAGCCCCAGCATTTT. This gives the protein CASSVRSEPQHF.